These T cell receptor beta chains were read from a single sample in a study of blood T cell repertoires in COVID-19. Repertoires were generated with immunoSEQ multiplex PCR, while TCRdb's copy carries only in-frame clones and drops some. The data contain over 55,000 clones, about nine tenths of them singletons. Specimen: peripheral blood. Every receptor here comes from a human donor in a cohort sampled during active COVID-19. CDR3s include the opening cysteine and the closing phenylalanine or tryptophan. The order of the fields is V gene, clone size, J gene, CDR3 protein. Size is omitted from some rows. Given values are once, few, many or a class for expanded clones.

>TRBV18|.|TRBJ2-5
CASSPPERRETQYF
>TRBV7-9|.|TRBJ2-5
CASSSPRVQETQYF
>TRBV5-1|.|TRBJ2-6
CASSLGQFSGANVLTF
>TRBV2|once|TRBJ2-5
CASSQTVQETQYF
>TRBV30|.|TRBJ2-2
CAWTLGVRTGELFF
>TRBV5-1|.|TRBJ2-1
CASSLQREDDEQFF
>TRBV18|.|TRBJ1-2
CASSLQGQSNYGYTF
>TRBV5-4|.|TRBJ1-1
CASSLTQGVTTEAFF
>TRBV4-2|.|TRBJ2-5
CASSPTRGAGGRETQYF
>TRBV19|.|TRBJ1-4
CASSISRDEKLFF
>TRBV7-9|.|TRBJ2-5
CASSLGSVPETQYF
>TRBV7-2|.|TRBJ2-7
CASSLQPSGRVSSYEQYF
>TRBV7-9|.|TRBJ2-1
CASSLVGLYNEQFF
>TRBV11-2|.|TRBJ2-1
CASTLVDAGGNEQFF
>TRBV2|.|TRBJ2-3
CASRLGQSTDTQYF